This T cell receptor (beta chain) came from a study of T cells after yellow fever vaccination. About the research overall: Each low-cell-number fraction was prepared by means of SMART-Seq v4 Ultra Low Input.

Study-level results: Only a minor proportion of clonotypes was detected across both CD4 and CD8 compartments. Peaking on day 5 versus 15, the secondary response was faster but weaker. Once the booster was given, most primary-vaccination clones reappeared, at approximately 97% for CD4 and roughly 91% for CD8.

TCRdb processed the 5' RACE reads anew with MiXCR; each CDR3 protein has one entry. This table holds about 310,000 distinct CDR3 sequences, roughly 4% found once. The germline gives CDR1 MDHEN, CDR2 SYDVKM. V was trimmed by 6 bases and J by 0 bases, leaving 6 bases between them. The CDR3 covers 14 residues. In this sample, this clonotype turned up a few times. Its antigen remains unknown. This sequence originates from a man between 18 and 35 years old who received the YFV17D yellow fever vaccine. The chain couples TRBV28 to TRBJ2-6; unclear D gene. The sequenced sample was PBMCs, obtained on the day of the yellow fever booster vaccination. CDR3 amino acids: CASRPVSGANVLTF. CDR3 coding DNA: TGTGCCAGCAGGCCCGTCTCTGGGGCCAACGTCCTGACTTTC. The full variable domain, completed using reference TRBV28 and TRBJ2-6, is DVKVTQSSRYLVKRTGEKVFLECVQDMDHENMFWYRQDPGLGLRLIYFSYDVKMKEKGDIPEGYSVSREKKERFSLILESASTNQTSMYLCASRPVSGANVLTFGAGSRLTVL.